In its sample, the clone carrying this T cell receptor (beta chain) was seen once. The data are from a study of blood T cell repertoires in COVID-19. Study context: Sites across the United States, Italy and Spain contributed samples from acute and convalescent COVID-19. PBMCs, B-cell-depleted T cells, or T cells were the source of the cDNA or gDNA that made up the material.

Authors' methods: Reference gene primer amplification gave estimated nucleated cell counts. Only in-frame clones appear in the TCRdb table, and some are missing; sequencing was by immunoSEQ multiplex PCR. V and J calls and clone size are given by that table; D and trimming were obtained from the DNA. Of around 100,000 clones in the sample, 75% to 90% were seen once. The CDR3 sequence is 15 residues long. Trimming removed 0 bases at V and 4 bases at J, with 13 bases between. Germline CDR1 and CDR2: SGHDT and YYEEEE. The clonotype was recovered from a man aged 50 to 60 with acute or convalescent COVID-19. The chain joins TRBV5-6 to TRBJ2-5; possible D gene TRBD1, 5 bases. Sequenced sample: peripheral blood. The CDR3 sequence is CASSLGQGMGETQYF. In DNA form, the CDR3 reads TGTGCCAGCAGCTTGGGGCAGGGTATGGGAGAGACCCAGTACTTC. Full variable domain (missing parts from reference TRBV5-6 and TRBJ2-5): DAGVTQSPTHLIKTRGQQVTLRCSPKSGHDTVSWYQQALGQGPQFIFQYYEEEERQRGNFPDRFSGHQFPNYSSELNVNALLLGDSALYLCASSLGQGMGETQYFGPGTRLLVL.